The next 12 T cell receptor beta chains were all read from a single sample in a study of CD8 T cells in ankylosing spondylitis. Each CDR3 protein gets one entry after TCRdb re-called the 5' RACE reads with MiXCR. The repertoire holds roughly 240,000 distinct CDR3 sequences, with 8% to 9% as singletons. Sequenced input: blood, either unsorted or a sorted T cell fraction (not recorded which). These receptors all stem from a female donor with ankylosing spondylitis or in good health (not recorded which).

This clonotype was seen at least ten times. V usage is TRBV4-2 and J usage is TRBJ1-5; D gene uncertain. This CDR3 contains 17 residues. Trimming removed 0 bases from V and 3 bases from J, with 15 bases in between. The V gene's germline CDR1 is LGHNA and CDR2 YNFKEQ. CDR3 residues: CASSQDALVSLNQPQHF. CDR3 sequence (DNA): TGTGCCAGCAGCCAAGATGCCCTGGTGAGTCTCAATCAGCCCCAGCATTTT.

This clonotype was detected many times. The V gene is TRBV20-1, the J gene TRBJ2-7; D gene ambiguous. The CDR3 is 14 residues long. The germline V gene has CDR1 DFQATT and CDR2 SNEGSKA (reference sequence). Trimming pared 4 bases from V and 2 bases from J, leaving 15 bases between. CDR3 nucleotide sequence: TGCAGTGCTACCCTTCCCCCTGATCCCTACGAGCAGTACTTC. Protein sequence: CSATLPPDPYEQYF.

This clonotype appeared many times. The V gene is TRBV15, the J gene TRBJ2-4, with D unresolved. The CDR3 is 15 residues long. Trimming stripped 0 bases from V and 6 bases from J, with 12 bases between. Germline lookup yields CDR1 LNHNV and CDR2 YYDKDF (reference sequence). CDR3 bases: TGTGCCACCAGCAGAGATTTGGAAGGGATAAACATTCAGTACTTC. This encodes CATSRDLEGINIQYF.

This clonotype has at least ten counts. The rearrangement joins TRBV14 to TRBJ1-2, with a tentative D call TRBD1 (5 bases). Trimming took 4 bases from V and 4 from J, leaving 10 bases between them. The CDR3 is 13 amino acids. The V gene's germline CDR1 is SGHDN and CDR2 FVKESK. In DNA form, the CDR3 reads TGTGCCAGCAGCCCAGGGCGGATCTATGGCTACACCTTC. This gives the protein CASSPGRIYGYTF.

There are many counts of this clonotype. This chain joins TRBV10-3 and TRBJ2-2; D perhaps matches TRBD1 (6 bases). V shed 4 bases and J shed 7 bases, with 13 bases lying between them. The CDR3 is 14 amino acids. Germline V gene data show CDR1 as ENHRY and CDR2 as SYGVKD. CDR3: CAISAPSQGGELFF. CDR3 nucleotide sequence: TGTGCCATCAGTGCCCCCTCACAGGGCGGGGAGCTGTTTTTT.

This clonotype was observed a handful of times. The V call is TRBV7-2, the J call TRBJ2-1; TRBD2 might be the D (6 bases). Trimming pared 0 bases from V and 1 base from J, leaving 10 bases between. The CDR3 sequence is 16 residues long. The germline gives CDR1 SGHTA, CDR2 FQGNSA. CDR3 sequence: CASSLASSGSYNEQFF. Here the CDR3 DNA reads TGTGCCAGCAGCTTAGCGAGCAGCGGGTCCTACAATGAGCAGTTCTTC. Filled out from reference TRBV7-2 and TRBJ2-1, the complete variable domain reads GAGVSQSPSNKVTEKGKDVELRCDPISGHTALYWYRQSLGQGLEFLIYFQGNSAPDKSGLPSDRFSAERTGGSVSTLTIQRTQQEDSAVYLCASSLASSGSYNEQFFGPGTRLTVL.

The table lists this clonotype with many counts. The chain couples TRBV20-1 to TRBJ2-1, with 9 positions matching TRBD1. V was clipped by 0 bases and J by 4 bases; unmatched bases: 4. Germline V lookup: CDR1 DFQATT, CDR2 SNEGSKA (reference sequence). CDR3 length: 15 residues. In DNA, the CDR3 is TGCAGTGCTAGAGACCGGGACAGGGTTTACAATGAGCAGTTCTTC. Encoded protein: CSARDRDRVYNEQFF.

This clonotype came up many times. V gene TRBV18 combines with J gene TRBJ1-2, with D possibly matching TRBD1 (6 bases). V lost 6 bases to trimming and J lost 5 bases, with 13 bases between them. The CDR3 has 13 residues. Germline V gene sequence: CDR1 KGHSH, CDR2 LQKENI. The CDR3 DNA sequence: TGTGCCAGCTCCCTGGACAGCGTTTATGGCTACACCTTC. This sequence encodes CASSLDSVYGYTF. The whole variable domain, filled in from reference TRBV18 and TRBJ1-2, reads NAGVMQNPRHLVRRRGQEARLRCSPMKGHSHVYWYRQLPEEGLKFMVYLQKENIIDESGMPKERFSAEFPKEGPSILRIQQVVRGDSAAYFCASSLDSVYGYTFGSGTRLTVV.

This clonotype was seen ten or more times. The rearrangement uses TRBV29-1 and TRBJ2-3, with D perhaps matching TRBD1 (5 bases). Germline CDR1 and CDR2: SQVTM and ANQGSEA. With 6 bases removed from V and 6 bases from J, the gap between germline ends came to 25 bases. The CDR3 is 16 amino acids. The CDR3 nucleotides are TGCAGCGTGTCGACAGCTACTGTGGCCGAGGCCGATACGCAGTATTTT. It codes for CSVSTATVAEADTQYF.

This clonotype has a handful of counts. The V call is TRBV29-1, the J call TRBJ2-5, with 9 bases lining up with TRBD2. The germline V gene encodes CDR1 SQVTM and CDR2 ANQGSEA. Unmatched junction bases numbered 6, after V lost 3 bases and J lost 1 base. This CDR3 contains 15 residues. As DNA, the CDR3 is TGCAGCGTTGATAGGTCTAGCGGGGTCCAAGAGACCCAGTACTTC. The encoded protein is CSVDRSSGVQETQYF.

The sample holds a few counts of this clonotype. The chain recombines TRBV4-2 with TRBJ1-2; perhaps TRBD1 as D (5 bases). CDR1 and CDR2 (germline): LGHNA, YNFKEQ. With 6 bases removed from V and 4 bases from J, the gap between germline ends came to 18 bases. The length of the CDR3 is 15 residues. This CDR3 reads CASSFRPGGTYGYTF. CDR3 in DNA: TGTGCCAGCAGTTTCCGTCCCGGTGGGACCTATGGCTACACCTTC.

A few counts support this clonotype. The rearrangement uses TRBV5-5 and TRBJ2-3; 7 bases map to TRBD1. Germline V gene sequence: CDR1 SGHKS, CDR2 YYEKEE (reference sequence). The ends lost 2 bases at V and 0 bases at J; junction bases unmatched: 3. The CDR3 spans 15 residues. CDR3 DNA sequence: TGTGCCAGCAGCTTTGGGGACAGAAGCACAGATACGCAGTATTTT. This sequence encodes CASSFGDRSTDTQYF.